The T cell receptor beta chain under discussion was sequenced for a study of blood T cell repertoires in COVID-19. The CDR3 totals 16 residues. V was pared by 3 bases and J by 4 bases, with 18 bases between. Germline V lookup: CDR1 SEHNR, CDR2 FQNEAQ (reference sequence). Using immunoSEQ multiplex PCR, the repertoire was profiled, and TCRdb retains in-frame clones only, with some absent. The table records 250,000 to 300,000 clones, approximately 82% of them present only once. This receptor was identified in a man in his sixties who had recovered from COVID-19. Sequencing used peripheral blood. The J gene is TRBJ1-2, the V gene TRBV7-9, with a possible D match to TRBD1 (6 bases). The CDR3 DNA reads TGTGCCAGCAGCTTCTCCTCCGGGACAAATCTCTATGGCTACACCTTC. It is translated as CASSFSSGTNLYGYTF.